The clone carrying this T cell receptor (beta chain) was recorded a few times. TCRdb reprocessed the 5' RACE reads via MiXCR and lists one record per CDR3 protein. The sample contains about 810,000 distinct CDR3 sequences, 12% of which appear only once. Germline assignment: CDR1 DFQATT and CDR2 SNEGSKA (reference sequence). Trimming removed 3 bases at V and 1 base at J, with 9 bases between. The CDR3 is 14 residues long. The sample is drawn from a study of identical twins. These sequences were also reported in another study, on yellow fever vaccine responses in identical twins.

The receptor was derived from a woman aged 18-29 years in good health. This chain connects TRBV20-1 to TRBJ2-2, with D uncertain. Sequences were obtained from PBMCs. Here the CDR3 DNA reads TGCAGTGCTAGCAAGGGTGGGAACACCGGGGAGCTGTTTTTT. Translation gives CSASKGGNTGELFF.